The clone carrying this T cell receptor beta chain was seen ten or more times. The data belong to a study of T cells in Graves' hyperthyroidism and ophthalmopathy. V was pared by 5 bases and J by 3 bases, with 8 bases of the junction left unmatched. The length of the CDR3 is 15 residues. Regions amplified from RNA transcripts were the TCR beta CDR3 regions. First-round RT-PCR targeting the TCR CDR3 was performed with the HTBI primer set. TCRdb independently ran MiXCR on the multiplex PCR reads; one entry per CDR3 protein. Among 300,000 to 450,000 distinct CDR3 sequences, 13% to 15% were seen once, and the ten largest hold about 19%.

The sample was blood. This TCR came from a young woman with Graves' ophthalmopathy. The chain recombines TRBV12-3 or TRBV12-4 with TRBJ2-7; 9 nucleotides match TRBD1. The CDR3 protein is CASSRTGTGIYEQYF. CDR3 in DNA: TGTGCCAGCAGTCGGACCGGGACAGGGATCTACGAGCAGTACTTC.